This TCR beta chain emerged from a study of blood T cell repertoires in COVID-19. This clone was recorded a few times. In the authors' workflow: Amplifying reference gene primers gave estimates of nucleated cell counts. Sequenced by immunoSEQ multiplex PCR; TCRdb stores in-frame clones only, minus some. V and J calls and clone size are those listed in that table; D and trimming were worked out from the DNA. The data hold some 150,000 clones, with 85% observed a single time. This clonotype originated in a man between 50 and 59 years old with acute or convalescent COVID-19. The source material was peripheral blood.

DNA of the CDR3: TGTGCCAGCAGCTTCCAACAGGGAACCTACGAGCAGTACTTC. It translates to CASSFQQGTYEQYF. The V and J genes are TRBV7-9 and TRBJ2-7, with D perhaps TRBD1 (6 bases). The CDR3 is made up of 14 amino acids. V was clipped by 3 bases and J by 2 bases, with 11 bases between them. Per the germline V gene, CDR1 is SEHNR and CDR2 is FQNEAQ (reference sequence).